The text below deals with one T cell receptor (beta chain). These data belong to a study of blood T cell repertoires in COVID-19. The table came from immunoSEQ multiplex PCR; TCRdb's copy has only in-frame clones and leaves some out. The profile shows about 79,000 clones, about 89% of them singletons. The CDR3 has 13 amino acids. V lost 6 bases and J lost 7, with 13 bases in between. The V gene's germline CDR1 is MNHEY and CDR2 SVGAGI. The chain recombines TRBV6-5 with TRBJ1-5, with a tentative D call TRBD1 (6 bases). The sequence was obtained from a man in his 70s with active or convalescent COVID-19. The sample taken for sequencing was peripheral blood. The CDR3 region is CASSTGTNQPQHF. The CDR3 bases are TGTGCCAGCAGCACCGGGACAAACCAGCCCCAGCATTTT.